The text below deals with one T cell receptor (beta chain). The antigen is undetermined. This sample was taken from a study of cytomegalovirus exposure and HLA in healthy donors. Study outcomes and limitations: After further analysis at a later stage, 17,000 or so TCR beta sequences were associated with HLA alleles at 0.05 false discovery rate. Exclusion as indistinguishable affected some V segments, including TRBV6-2 and TRBV6-3. Later analysis found that TCR beta chains associated with HLA were more clonally expanded than other, equally common chains.

At the time of sampling, donors were nominally healthy, though unrecorded immune exposures were likely. Primers for the PCR totalled 60 Vbeta and 13 Jbeta. The table came from immunoSEQ multiplex PCR; TCRdb's copy has only in-frame clones and leaves some out. The sample has 50,000 or so clones; roughly 73% are singletons. CDR1 and CDR2 (germline): MNHNS, SASEGT. Trimming stripped 2 bases from V and 6 bases from J, with 14 bases between. The CDR3 is 15 residues long. This sequence originates from a man younger than 35 in good health and CMV-seronegative. Sequenced material: PBMCs. V and J are TRBV6-1 and TRBJ1-5; maybe TRBD1 (6 bases). The CDR3 protein is CASSELTGLVQPQHF. CDR3 DNA: TGTGCCAGCAGTGAACTTACAGGGCTGGTTCAGCCCCAGCATTTT.